Shown below are 28 T cell receptor beta chains from a single sample sequenced in a study of OX40 agonist ivuxolimab in advanced cancers. Repertoires were generated with immunoSEQ multiplex PCR, while TCRdb's copy carries only in-frame clones and drops some. The sample yields tens of thousands of clones, around four fifths seen once. The input for sequencing was CD4+ or CD8+ T cells sorted from blood, taken in a trial of the OX40 agonist ivuxolimab. The receptor set was obtained from an adult with an advanced solid tumor such as melanoma, head and neck, liver or kidney cancer.

The chain carries TRBV6-5 and TRBJ1-1, with D maybe TRBD1 (6 bases). V was shortened by 5 bases and J by 4 bases, with 17 bases between the two germline ends. The germline V gene encodes CDR1 MNHEY and CDR2 SVGAGI. The CDR3 is made up of 15 amino acids. CDR3: CASSPGQSWGTEAFF. The CDR3 DNA sequence: TGTGCCAGCAGTCCAGGACAGTCCTGGGGCACTGAAGCTTTCTTT.

The chain is built from TRBV18 and TRBJ2-7; 9 bases agree with TRBD2. Germline V gene lookup returns CDR1 KGHSH and CDR2 LQKENI. The CDR3 spans 15 residues. V gave up 4 bases and J gave up 7 bases; unmatched junction bases: 11. The CDR3 nucleotides read TGTGCCAGCTCACTCTCCGGGACTAGCCCGGGTGAGCAGTACGTC. Its protein product is CASSLSGTSPGEQYV.

The chain uses TRBV27 and TRBJ1-2; no clear D. The ends were cut back, 5 bases at V and 5 bases at J, with 15 bases in the middle. Germline V gives CDR1 MNHEY, CDR2 SMNVEV (reference sequence). The CDR3 extends over 14 amino acids. For the CDR3, the DNA is TGTGCCAGCAGTCCAATACATAGCTCTTATGGCTACACCTTC. The encoded protein is CASSPIHSSYGYTF.

The chain uses TRBV27 and TRBJ2-7; D gene unclear. V was shortened by 0 bases and J by 0 bases, with 9 bases between the two germline ends. Germline V gene data show CDR1 as MNHEY and CDR2 as SMNVEV (reference sequence). CDR3 length equals 15 residues. The CDR3 protein is CASSLSSQSSYEQYV. The CDR3 region has the DNA TGTGCCAGCAGTTTATCGTCCCAGAGCTCCTACGAGCAGTACGTC.

In DNA form, the CDR3 reads TGTGCCAGCCACAGGGACAGGGTCGCCTACAATGAGCAGTTCTTC. Protein sequence: CASHRDRVAYNEQFF. The chain joins TRBV6-5 to TRBJ2-1; 9 bases are a match to TRBD1. J lost 2 bases, V lost 8 bases, and 7 bases had no gene match. Germline-derived CDR1 and CDR2 are MNHEY and SVGAGI. The CDR3 length is 15 residues.

The chain links TRBV15 to TRBJ1-1, with a possible D match to TRBD1 (5 bases). CDR1 is LNHNV and CDR2 is YYDKDF in the germline V gene (reference sequence). The CDR3 contains 13 residues. V was trimmed by 0 bases and J by 8 bases, leaving 10 bases between them. CDR3 coding DNA: TGTGCCACCAGCAGAGAGGGTGACAGCGAAGCTTTCTTT. This sequence encodes CATSREGDSEAFF.

V gene TRBV18 combines with J gene TRBJ2-1, with TRBD2 matching 8 bases. Per germline, CDR1 KGHSH and CDR2 LQKENI. J was trimmed by 10 bases and V by 0 bases; bases with no gene match: 11. The CDR3 has 16 residues. CDR3 nucleotides: TGTGCCAGCTCACCACCCCAGTCGGGAGGGCCAGGCGAGCAGTTCTTC. It codes for CASSPPQSGGPGEQFF.

The chain combines TRBV28 with TRBJ2-5; D is perhaps TRBD2 (5 bases). The CDR3 is made up of 14 amino acids. From germline, CDR1 is MDHEN and CDR2 SYDVKM. V was trimmed by 3 bases and J by 1 base, leaving 9 bases between them. The chain's CDR3 is CASSFRRPQETQYF. CDR3 DNA sequence: TGTGCCAGCAGTTTTAGGAGGCCCCAAGAGACCCAGTACTTC.

CDR3 region: CASSLVSGEFTEQYF. The CDR3 DNA reads TGTGCCAGCAGCTTAGTCTCGGGAGAATTCACCGAGCAGTACTTC. J is TRBJ2-5 and V is TRBV7-2; maybe TRBD2 (6 bases). The J call may not be correct, given that the DNA end is closer to TRBJ2-7. The germline gives CDR1 SGHTA, CDR2 FQGNSA. The CDR3 spans 15 residues.

This clone was seen once. The chain is built from TRBV5-4 and TRBJ2-3; 8 positions agree with TRBD2. CDR1 is SGHNT and CDR2 is YYREEE in the germline V gene (reference sequence). The CDR3 loop spans 14 amino acids. V shed 4 bases and J 4 bases; nucleotides not matched to a gene: 5. The CDR3 reads CASSPTSVADTQYF. CDR3 bases: TGTGCCAGCAGCCCGACTAGCGTGGCAGATACGCAGTATTTT.

This chain joins TRBV7-8 and TRBJ2-3, with 13 nucleotides matching TRBD2. Germline V gives CDR1 SGHVS, CDR2 FQNEAQ. With 3 bases clipped from V and 0 bases from J, the junction kept 0 bases outside the gene matches. CDR3 length: 16 amino acids. The CDR3 DNA follows: TGTGCCAGCAGCTTGGGACTAGCGGGAAGCACAGATACGCAGTATTTT. As protein: CASSLGLAGSTDTQYF.

The chain is built from TRBV4-3 and TRBJ2-3; D uncertain. V was pared by 0 bases and J by 4 bases, with 8 bases between. This CDR3 has 14 residues. The V gene's germline CDR1 is LGHNA and CDR2 YSLEER. CDR3 amino acids: CASSQDGVSDTQYF. For the CDR3, the DNA is TGCGCCAGCAGCCAAGATGGGGTTTCAGATACGCAGTATTTT.

J is TRBJ2-7 and V is TRBV9; D unresolved. CDR3 length: 13 amino acids. Trimming removed 0 bases at V and 6 bases at J, with 10 bases between. Per the germline V gene, CDR1 is SGDLS and CDR2 is YYNGEE. CDR3 residues: CASSVGYLGEQYF. In nucleotides, the CDR3 is TGTGCCAGCAGCGTAGGGTATTTGGGCGAGCAGTACTTC. The full variable domain, completed using reference TRBV9 and TRBJ2-7, is DSGVTQTPKHLITATGQRVTLRCSPRSGDLSVYWYQQSLDQGLQFLIQYYNGEERAKGNILERFSAQQFPDLHSELNLSSLELGDSALYFCASSVGYLGEQYFGPGTRLTVT.

This clone was observed a handful of times. An end of the junction does not agree with germline; a read error may underlie this. This chain's CDR3 is CASSFWVGNRDTQYF. The DNA of the CDR3 is TGTGCCAGCAGCTTTTGGGTGGGGAATCGGGATACGCAGTATTTT. This chain connects TRBV5-3 to TRBJ2-3; D gene ambiguous. TRBV5-3 is sorted into the ORF group, with uncertain function. CDR3 length equals 15 residues.

J is TRBJ1-2 and V is TRBV11-2, with D perhaps TRBD1 (5 bases). The V gene lost 2 bases and the J gene lost 6 bases, with 10 bases spanning the gap. The CDR3 loop spans 13 amino acids. Germline loops: CDR1 SGHAT, CDR2 FQNNGV. CDR3 in amino acids: CASSLWDVHGYTF. The CDR3 nucleotides are TGTGCCAGCAGCTTATGGGACGTCCATGGCTACACCTTC.

The chain employs TRBV5-1 and TRBJ2-7, with D unclear. Germline loops: CDR1 SGHRS, CDR2 YFSETQ. The CDR3 is 13 residues long. Trimming removed 0 bases from V and 4 bases from J, with 8 bases in between. The CDR3 sequence is CASSLAGRYEQYV. The CDR3 DNA reads TGCGCCAGCAGCTTGGCCGGACGATACGAGCAGTACGTC.

This chain joins TRBV14 and TRBJ2-1, with D uncertain. V was cut by 1 base and J by 7 bases, with 14 bases left in between. Germline lookup yields CDR1 SGHDN and CDR2 FVKESK. The CDR3 totals 15 residues. The CDR3 sequence: CASSQGGARRNEQFF. As DNA, the CDR3 is TGTGCCAGCAGCCAAGGCGGCGCGCGCCGGAATGAGCAGTTCTTC.

The gene calls are TRBV28 and TRBJ2-7, with TRBD1 matching over 10 bases. The CDR3 is 16 amino acids. J gave up 3 bases and V 5 bases, and 10 bases lay outside the gene matches. Looked up from germline, CDR1 is MDHEN and CDR2 is SYDVKM. CDR3 nucleotide sequence: TGTGCCAGCAGTCTAAAGACAGGGGGCATTGGCTACGAGCAGTACTTC. As protein: CASSLKTGGIGYEQYF.

J is TRBJ2-1 and V is TRBV2; D not resolved. The V end lost 3 bases, the J end lost 8 bases, and 8 bases lay between the germline ends. There are 12 residues in the CDR3. Germline V gene sequence: CDR1 SNHLY, CDR2 FYNNEI. The CDR3 nucleotides read TGTGCCAGCAGTGACTCCTCCCATGAGCAGTTCTTC. Protein: CASSDSSHEQFF.

This chain links TRBV28 with TRBJ2-3; 11 bases line up with TRBD2. This CDR3 contains 21 residues. Germline V gene data show CDR1 as MDHEN and CDR2 as SYDVKM. V lost 3 bases and J lost 2; bases outside the gene matches: 19. CDR3 residues: CASSFVIGSGGEPRNTDTQYF. The CDR3 DNA reads TGTGCCAGCAGTTTTGTTATTGGTAGCGGGGGGGAACCTAGAAACACAGATACGCAGTATTTT. Together with reference TRBV28 and TRBJ2-3, the CDR3 gives the full variable domain: DVKVTQSSRYLVKRTGEKVFLECVQDMDHENMFWYRQDPGLGLRLIYFSYDVKMKEKGDIPEGYSVSREKKERFSLILESASTNQTSMYLCASSFVIGSGGEPRNTDTQYFGPGTRLTVL.

This chain connects TRBV6-5 to TRBJ1-5; 7 nucleotides agree with TRBD1. V was clipped by 5 bases and J by 7 bases; unmatched bases: 5. CDR3 length: 13 amino acids. Looked up from germline, CDR1 is MNHEY and CDR2 is SVGAGI. CDR3 nucleotides: TGTGCCAGCAGTACTGACAGGGACCAGCCCCAGCATTTT. As protein: CASSTDRDQPQHF.

The V and J genes are TRBV5-1 and TRBJ1-1; D uncertain. V lost 5 bases, J lost 6 bases, and 20 bases lay in between. Germline CDR1 is SGHRS and CDR2 is YFSETQ. The CDR3 totals 15 residues. Written as DNA, the CDR3 is TGCGCCAGCAGTTACGATAGGGTACAAGTTTCTGAAGCTTTCTTT. Translating it yields CASSYDRVQVSEAFF. The full variable domain, its missing parts supplied by reference TRBV5-1 and TRBJ1-1, is KAGVTQTPRYLIKTRGQQVTLSCSPISGHRSVSWYQQTPGQGLQFLFEYFSETQRNKGNFPGRFSGRQFSNSRSEMNVSTLELGDSALYLCASSYDRVQVSEAFFGQGTRLTVV.

The V call is TRBV28, the J call TRBJ2-7; D unclear. The CDR3 loop spans 14 amino acids. V was pared by 5 bases and J by 2 bases, with 13 bases between. Germline loops: CDR1 MDHEN, CDR2 SYDVKM. The CDR3 reads CASSLPVVPYEQYF. CDR3 DNA: TGTGCCAGCAGTCTCCCTGTAGTTCCCTACGAGCAGTACTTC.

The chain is built from TRBV25-1 and TRBJ2-1; D perhaps matches TRBD1 (6 bases). Germline-derived CDR1 and CDR2 are MGHDK and SYGVNS. The CDR3 runs 12 residues. Trimming cost V 7 bases and J 6 bases, with 10 bases left between them. CDR3 protein: CASIGGGNEQFF. The CDR3 nucleotides are TGTGCCAGCATTGGGGGCGGCAATGAGCAGTTCTTC.

This chain uses TRBV7-9 with TRBJ1-2; no clear D. The ends were cut back, 0 bases at V and 7 bases at J, with 12 bases in the middle. CDR3 size: 14 residues. The germline CDR1 and CDR2 sequences are SEHNR and FQNEAQ (reference sequence). CDR3 nucleotide sequence: TGTGCCAGCAGCTTAGCAAGCGGGCTTGGTGGCTACACCTTC. It codes for CASSLASGLGGYTF.

The J gene is TRBJ1-6, the V gene TRBV5-1; 10 bases fit TRBD1. V was clipped by 0 bases and J by 5 bases; unmatched bases: 5. Germline assignment: CDR1 SGHRS and CDR2 YFSETQ. This CDR3 comprises 17 residues. The CDR3 DNA sequence: TGCGCCAGCAGCTTGGGACAGGGGGCATCGGATAATTCACCCCTCCACTTT. This codes for CASSLGQGASDNSPLHF.

This chain links TRBV5-6 with TRBJ2-4; either TRBD1 or TRBD2 may supply D (5 bases each). Germline V gene data show CDR1 as SGHDT and CDR2 as YYEEEE. This CDR3 is built from 15 residues. CDR3 DNA sequence: TGTGCGGCCCCGCCGGGGACCGTAGCCAAAAACATTCAGTACTTC. The encoded protein is CAAPPGTVAKNIQYF.

This clone appeared a few times. The chain is built from TRBV19 and TRBJ1-3, with a possible D match to TRBD1 (5 bases). Trimming cost V 9 bases and J 0 bases, with 18 bases left between them. The germline gives CDR1 LNHDA, CDR2 SQIVND (reference sequence). CDR3 length: 16 residues. In DNA, the CDR3 is TGTGCCAGCCGAGAGGGGTACCCACGCTCTGGAAACACCATATATTTT. It encodes CASREGYPRSGNTIYF.